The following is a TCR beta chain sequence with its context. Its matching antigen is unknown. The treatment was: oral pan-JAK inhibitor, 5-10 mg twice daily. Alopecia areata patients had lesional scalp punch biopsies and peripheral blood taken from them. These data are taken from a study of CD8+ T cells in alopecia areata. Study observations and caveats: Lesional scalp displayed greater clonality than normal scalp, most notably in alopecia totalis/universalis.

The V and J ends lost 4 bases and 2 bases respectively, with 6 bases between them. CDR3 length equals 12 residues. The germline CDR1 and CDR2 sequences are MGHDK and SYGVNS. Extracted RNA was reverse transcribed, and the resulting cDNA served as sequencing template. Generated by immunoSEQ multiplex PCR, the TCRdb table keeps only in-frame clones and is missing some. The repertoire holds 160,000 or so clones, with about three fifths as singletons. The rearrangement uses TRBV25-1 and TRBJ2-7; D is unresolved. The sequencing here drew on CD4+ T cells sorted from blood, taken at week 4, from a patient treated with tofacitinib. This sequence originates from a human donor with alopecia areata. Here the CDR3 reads CASSGAAYEQYF. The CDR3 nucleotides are TGTGCCAGCAGTGGGGCAGCCTACGAGCAGTACTTC.